This entry lists 12 T cell receptor beta chains sequenced from one sample in a study of blood T cell repertoires in COVID-19. The data were produced by immunoSEQ multiplex PCR, yet TCRdb's version contains in-frame clones alone and is incomplete. This sample carries 90,000 to 140,000 clones, 81% of them seen once, and the ten largest clones take approximately 40%. The source material was peripheral blood. The receptors were gathered from a man older than 75 with acute or convalescent COVID-19.

V is TRBV28 and J is TRBJ1-5; the D gene is possibly TRBD1 (5 bases). The germline V gene has CDR1 MDHEN and CDR2 SYDVKM. This CDR3 is 16 amino acids long. V lost 5 bases and J lost 3, with 17 bases in between. The CDR3 spells CASSHRGGGINQPQHF. CDR3 sequence (DNA): TGTGCCAGCAGTCACCGTGGTGGGGGGATCAATCAGCCCCAGCATTTT. The full variable domain, rest sourced from reference TRBV28 and TRBJ1-5, is DVKVTQSSRYLVKRTGEKVFLECVQDMDHENMFWYRQDPGLGLRLIYFSYDVKMKEKGDIPEGYSVSREKKERFSLILESASTNQTSMYLCASSHRGGGINQPQHFGDGTRLSIL.

The V call is TRBV27, the J call TRBJ1-2; unclear D gene. This CDR3 is built from 13 residues. Germline V gene sequence: CDR1 MNHEY, CDR2 SMNVEV (reference sequence). V was shortened by 0 bases and J by 3 bases, with 5 bases between the two germline ends. The CDR3 is CASSLSEDYGYTF. CDR3 DNA: TGTGCCAGCAGTTTATCAGAGGACTATGGCTACACCTTC.

This CDR3 is CASKKERGTDTQYF. The CDR3 DNA follows: TGTGCCAGTAAGAAGGAGCGAGGCACAGATACGCAGTATTTT. The chain has TRBV19 and TRBJ2-3; no definite D call. V dropped 7 bases and J dropped 1 base, with 12 bases sitting between them. The germline CDR1 and CDR2 sequences are LNHDA and SQIVND (reference sequence). The CDR3 runs to 14 residues.

The chain employs TRBV29-1 and TRBJ2-5; 8 nucleotides line up with TRBD2. The germline V gene encodes CDR1 SQVTM and CDR2 ANQGSEA. After removal of 0 bases from V and 3 bases from J, the junction contained 9 bases not matched to a gene. This CDR3 comprises 16 residues. CDR3 nucleotide sequence: TGCAGCGTTGAAGATCCGGAGACTAGCGTAGAAGAGACCCAGTACTTC. This gives the protein CSVEDPETSVEETQYF. Complete variable domain (other parts from reference TRBV29-1 and TRBJ2-5): SAVISQKPSRDICQRGTSLTIQCQVDSQVTMMFWYRQQPGQSLTLIATANQGSEATYESGFVIDKFPISRPNLTFSTLTVSNMSPEDSSIYLCSVEDPETSVEETQYFGPGTRLLVL.

The chain recombines TRBV27 with TRBJ2-2, with D perhaps TRBD2 (5 bases). Germline CDR1 is MNHEY and CDR2 is SMNVEV (reference sequence). The V and J ends lost 3 bases and 2 bases respectively, with 13 bases between them. CDR3 length: 16 residues. The CDR3 here is CASSFNQRANTGELFF. The DNA of the CDR3 is TGTGCCAGCAGTTTCAATCAGAGGGCCAACACCGGGGAGCTGTTTTTT.

The rearrangement joins TRBV6-4 to TRBJ2-1; perhaps TRBD2 as D (5 bases). This CDR3 spans 15 amino acids. Trimming left V 4 bases short and J 0 bases short, with 10 bases between. Per germline, CDR1 MRHNA and CDR2 SNTAGT. The DNA for the CDR3 is TGTGCCAGCAGTGCCTTCGAGGGCTCCTACAATGAGCAGTTCTTC. It codes for CASSAFEGSYNEQFF.

The gene calls are TRBV9 and TRBJ2-5; D not resolved. The CDR3 consists of 13 residues. V was trimmed by 0 bases and J by 5 bases, leaving 8 bases between them. Germline V gene data show CDR1 as SGDLS and CDR2 as YYNGEE. The chain's CDR3 is CASSVEARETQYF. The CDR3 DNA is TGTGCCAGCAGCGTAGAAGCTCGGGAGACCCAGTACTTC.

The chain links TRBV19 to TRBJ1-2; no reliable D call. The germline V and J ends were trimmed by 5 bases and 6 bases, with 13 bases remaining between them. Germline V gene data show CDR1 as LNHDA and CDR2 as SQIVND (reference sequence). The CDR3 has 13 residues. For the CDR3, the DNA is TGTGCCAGTAGTCCTCACGGCGGAGATGGCTACACCTTC. Translation gives CASSPHGGDGYTF.

Regarding this clone: Other DNA sequences within the sample encode an identical CDR3. The CDR3 DNA sequence: TGTGCCAGCAGCTTGCGGGGCAGCTCCTACAATGAGCAGTTCTTC. It codes for CASSLRGSSYNEQFF. The chain recombines TRBV7-9 with TRBJ2-1; possibly TRBD2 for D (6 bases). This CDR3 contains 15 residues. CDR1 is SEHNR, CDR2 FQNEAQ, per germline (reference sequence). V was pared by 3 bases and J by 0 bases, with 9 bases between.

The chain carries TRBV5-1 and TRBJ1-4; 8 bases line up with TRBD1. The length of the CDR3 is 15 residues. CDR1 is SGHRS and CDR2 is YFSETQ in the germline V gene. V lost 2 bases to trimming and J lost 0 bases; unmatched junction nucleotides: 0. As DNA, the CDR3 is TGCGCCAGCAGCTTACAGGGGGCAACTAATGAAAAACTGTTTTTT. Encoded protein: CASSLQGATNEKLFF. Using reference TRBV5-1 and TRBJ1-4 for the parts outside the CDR3, the full variable domain is KAGVTQTPRYLIKTRGQQVTLSCSPISGHRSVSWYQQTPGQGLQFLFEYFSETQRNKGNFPGRFSGRQFSNSRSEMNVSTLELGDSALYLCASSLQGATNEKLFFGSGTQLSVL.

The rearrangement links TRBV5-4 to TRBJ1-6; D remains ambiguous. CDR1 SGHNT and CDR2 YYREEE come from the germline V gene (reference sequence). V was shortened by 4 bases and J by 5 bases, with 4 bases between the two germline ends. The CDR3 loop spans 12 amino acids. The CDR3 bases are TGTGCCAGCAGCCTAGATAATTCACCCCTCCACTTT. It translates to CASSLDNSPLHF. Full variable domain (outside the CDR3, taken from reference TRBV5-4 and TRBJ1-6): ETGVTQSPTHLIKTRGQQVTLRCSSQSGHNTVSWYQQALGQGPQFIFQYYREEENGRGNFPPRFSGLQFPNYSSELNVNALELDDSALYLCASSLDNSPLHFGNGTRLTVT.

This clone was found once. This chain joins TRBV28 and TRBJ2-1; TRBD2 aligns across 9 bases. Per germline, CDR1 MDHEN and CDR2 SYDVKM. The length of the CDR3 is 15 residues. Losses at the gene ends were 2 bases for V and 6 bases for J; bases not matched to a gene: 5. The CDR3 coding sequence is TGTGCCAGCAGTTTACCCGCGGGAGGGCCCAATGAGCAGTTCTTC. Protein product: CASSLPAGGPNEQFF.